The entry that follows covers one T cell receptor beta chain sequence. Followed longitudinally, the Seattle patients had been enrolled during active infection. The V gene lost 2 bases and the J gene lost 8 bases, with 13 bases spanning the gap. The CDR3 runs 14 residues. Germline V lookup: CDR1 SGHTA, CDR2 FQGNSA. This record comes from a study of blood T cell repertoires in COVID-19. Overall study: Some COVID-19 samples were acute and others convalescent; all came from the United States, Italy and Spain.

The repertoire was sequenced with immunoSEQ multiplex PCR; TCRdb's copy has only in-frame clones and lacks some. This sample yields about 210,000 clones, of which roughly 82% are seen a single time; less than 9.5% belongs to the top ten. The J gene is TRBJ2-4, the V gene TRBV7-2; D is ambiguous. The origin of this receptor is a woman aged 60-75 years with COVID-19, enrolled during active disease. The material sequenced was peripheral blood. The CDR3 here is CASSLSRVSDIQYF. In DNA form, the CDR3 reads TGTGCCAGCAGCTTATCACGGGTATCGGACATTCAGTACTTC.